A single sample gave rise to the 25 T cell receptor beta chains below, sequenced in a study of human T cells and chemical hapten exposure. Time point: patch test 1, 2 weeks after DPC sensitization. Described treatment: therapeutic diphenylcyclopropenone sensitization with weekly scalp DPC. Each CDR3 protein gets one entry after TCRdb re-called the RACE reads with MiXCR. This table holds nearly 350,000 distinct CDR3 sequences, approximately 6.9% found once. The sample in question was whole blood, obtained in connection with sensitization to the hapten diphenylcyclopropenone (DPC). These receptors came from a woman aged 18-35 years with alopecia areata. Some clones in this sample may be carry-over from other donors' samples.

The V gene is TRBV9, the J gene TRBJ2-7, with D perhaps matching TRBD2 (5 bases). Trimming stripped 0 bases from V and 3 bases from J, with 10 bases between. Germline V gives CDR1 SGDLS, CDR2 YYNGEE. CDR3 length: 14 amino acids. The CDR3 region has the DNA TGTGCCAGCAGCGTAGGCAGCGGATACTACGAGCAGTACTTC. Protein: CASSVGSGYYEQYF.

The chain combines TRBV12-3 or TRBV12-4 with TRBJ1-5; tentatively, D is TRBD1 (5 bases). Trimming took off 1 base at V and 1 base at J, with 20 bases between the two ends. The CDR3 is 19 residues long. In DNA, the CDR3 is TGTGCCAGCAGTTTAGTCCTCTTGTCTGACAGCCAAAGCAATCAGCCCCAGCATTTT. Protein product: CASSLVLLSDSQSNQPQHF.

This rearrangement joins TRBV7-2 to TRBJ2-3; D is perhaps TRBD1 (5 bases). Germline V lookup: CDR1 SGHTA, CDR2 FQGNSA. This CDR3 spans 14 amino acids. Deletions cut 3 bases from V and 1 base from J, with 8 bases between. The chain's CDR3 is CASSFRTRTDTQYF. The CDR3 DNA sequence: TGTGCCAGCAGCTTTAGGACACGCACAGATACGCAGTATTTT.

The CDR3 bases are TGTGCCATCAGTGAGCCGGGCACAGATACGCAGTATTTT. Its translation: CAISEPGTDTQYF. The chain recombines TRBV10-3 with TRBJ2-3; D not resolved. In germline, CDR1 is ENHRY, CDR2 SYGVKD. The CDR3 loop spans 13 amino acids. V gave up 2 bases and J gave up 1 base, with 4 bases separating them.

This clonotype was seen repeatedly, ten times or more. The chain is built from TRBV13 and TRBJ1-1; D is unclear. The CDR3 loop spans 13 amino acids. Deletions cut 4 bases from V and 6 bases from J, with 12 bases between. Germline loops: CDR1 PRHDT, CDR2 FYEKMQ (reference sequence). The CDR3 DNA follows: TGTGCCAGCAGCTCCCGGTTAGAGGCTGAAGCTTTCTTT. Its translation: CASSSRLEAEAFF. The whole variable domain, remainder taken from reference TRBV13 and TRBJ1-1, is AAGVIQSPRHLIKEKRETATLKCYPIPRHDTVYWYQQGPGQDPQFLISFYEKMQSDKGSIPDRFSAQQFSDYHSELNMSSLELGDSALYFCASSSRLEAEAFFGQGTRLTVV.

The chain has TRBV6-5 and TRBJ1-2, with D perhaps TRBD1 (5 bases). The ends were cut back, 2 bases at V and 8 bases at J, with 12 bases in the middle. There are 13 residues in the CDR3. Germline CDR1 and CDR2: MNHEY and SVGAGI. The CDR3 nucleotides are TGTGCCAGCAGTTACGGGGGTTCTCAGGGCTACACCTTC. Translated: CASSYGGSQGYTF.

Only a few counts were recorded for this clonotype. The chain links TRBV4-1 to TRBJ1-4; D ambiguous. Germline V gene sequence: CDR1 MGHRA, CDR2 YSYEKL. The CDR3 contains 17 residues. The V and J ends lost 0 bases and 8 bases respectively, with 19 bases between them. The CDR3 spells CASSQDPRSAGEEKLFF. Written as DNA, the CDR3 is TGCGCCAGCAGCCAAGATCCACGGTCTGCGGGCGAAGAAAAACTGTTTTTT.

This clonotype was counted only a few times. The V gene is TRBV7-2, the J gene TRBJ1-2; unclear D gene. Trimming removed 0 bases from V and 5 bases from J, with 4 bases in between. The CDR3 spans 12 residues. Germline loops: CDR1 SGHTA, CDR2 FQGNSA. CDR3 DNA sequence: TGTGCCAGCAGCTTAGCTACTTATGGCTACACCTTC. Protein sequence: CASSLATYGYTF.

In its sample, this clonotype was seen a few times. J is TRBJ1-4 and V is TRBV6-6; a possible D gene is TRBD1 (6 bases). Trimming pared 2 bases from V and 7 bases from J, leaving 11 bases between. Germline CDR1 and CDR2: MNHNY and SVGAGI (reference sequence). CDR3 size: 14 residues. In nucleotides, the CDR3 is TGTGCCAGCAGTTACGCAGGGGCGGGTGAAAAACTGTTTTTT. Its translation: CASSYAGAGEKLFF.

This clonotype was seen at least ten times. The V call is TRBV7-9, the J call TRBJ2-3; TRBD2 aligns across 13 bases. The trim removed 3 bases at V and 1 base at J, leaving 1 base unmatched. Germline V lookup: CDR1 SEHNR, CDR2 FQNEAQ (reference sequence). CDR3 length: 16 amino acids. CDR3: CASSFGLAGGTDTQYF. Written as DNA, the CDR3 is TGTGCCAGCAGCTTCGGACTAGCGGGGGGCACAGATACGCAGTATTTT.

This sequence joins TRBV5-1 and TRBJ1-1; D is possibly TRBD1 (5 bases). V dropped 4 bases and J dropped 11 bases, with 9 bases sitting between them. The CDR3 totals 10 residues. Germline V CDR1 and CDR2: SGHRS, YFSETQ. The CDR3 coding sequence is TGCGCCAGCAGCCCAGGGAAGGCTTTCTTT. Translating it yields CASSPGKAFF.

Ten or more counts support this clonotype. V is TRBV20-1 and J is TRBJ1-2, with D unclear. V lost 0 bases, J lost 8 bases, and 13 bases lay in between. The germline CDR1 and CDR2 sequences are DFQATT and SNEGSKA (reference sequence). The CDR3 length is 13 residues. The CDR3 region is CSARDRGILGYTF. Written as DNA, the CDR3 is TGCAGTGCTAGAGATCGGGGAATTTTAGGCTACACCTTC.

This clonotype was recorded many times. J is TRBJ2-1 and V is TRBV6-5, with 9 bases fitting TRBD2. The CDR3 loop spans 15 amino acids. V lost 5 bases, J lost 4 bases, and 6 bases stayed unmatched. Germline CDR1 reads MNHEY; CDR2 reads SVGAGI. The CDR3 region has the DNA TGTGCCAGCAGTGAAAGACTAGCGGCTTACAATGAGCAGTTCTTC. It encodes CASSERLAAYNEQFF.

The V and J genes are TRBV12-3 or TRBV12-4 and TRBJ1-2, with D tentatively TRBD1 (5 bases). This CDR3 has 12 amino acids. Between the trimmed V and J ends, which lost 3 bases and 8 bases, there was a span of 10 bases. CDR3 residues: CASSLYRDGYTF. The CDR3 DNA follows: TGTGCCAGCAGTTTGTATAGGGACGGCTACACCTTC.

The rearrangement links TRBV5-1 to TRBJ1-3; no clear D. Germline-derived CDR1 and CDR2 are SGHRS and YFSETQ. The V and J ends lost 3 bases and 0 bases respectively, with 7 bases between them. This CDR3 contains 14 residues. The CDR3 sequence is CASSSSYSGNTIYF. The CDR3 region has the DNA TGCGCCAGCAGCTCCAGTTACTCTGGAAACACCATATATTTT.

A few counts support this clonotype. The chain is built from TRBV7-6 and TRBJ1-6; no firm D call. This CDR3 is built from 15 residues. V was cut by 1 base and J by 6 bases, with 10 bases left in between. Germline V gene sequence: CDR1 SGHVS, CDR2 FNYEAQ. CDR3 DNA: TGTGCCAGCAGCTTAGACAGCTTACCTAATTCACCCCTCCACTTT. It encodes CASSLDSLPNSPLHF.

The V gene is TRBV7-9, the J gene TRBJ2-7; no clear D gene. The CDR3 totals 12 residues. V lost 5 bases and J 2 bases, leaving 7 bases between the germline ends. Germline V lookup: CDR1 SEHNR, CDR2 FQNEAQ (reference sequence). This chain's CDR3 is CASSPDPYEQYF. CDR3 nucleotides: TGTGCCAGCAGCCCTGACCCCTACGAGCAGTACTTC.

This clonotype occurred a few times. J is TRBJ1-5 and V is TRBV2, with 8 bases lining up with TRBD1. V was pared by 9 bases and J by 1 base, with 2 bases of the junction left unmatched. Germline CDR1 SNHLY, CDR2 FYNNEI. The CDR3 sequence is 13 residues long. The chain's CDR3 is CASHRGSNQPQHF. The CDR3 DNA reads TGTGCCAGTCACAGGGGGAGCAATCAGCCCCAGCATTTT.

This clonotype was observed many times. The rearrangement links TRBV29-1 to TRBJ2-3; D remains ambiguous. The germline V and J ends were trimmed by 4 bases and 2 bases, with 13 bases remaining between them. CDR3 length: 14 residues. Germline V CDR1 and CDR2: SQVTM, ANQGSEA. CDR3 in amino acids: CSVVLGINTDTQYF. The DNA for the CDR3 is TGCAGCGTTGTTTTGGGGATCAACACAGATACGCAGTATTTT.

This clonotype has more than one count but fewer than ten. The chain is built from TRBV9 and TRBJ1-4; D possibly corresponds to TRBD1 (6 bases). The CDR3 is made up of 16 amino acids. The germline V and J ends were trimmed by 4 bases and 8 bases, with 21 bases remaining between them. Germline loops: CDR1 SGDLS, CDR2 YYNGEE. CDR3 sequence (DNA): TGTGCCAGCAGCTCCCATCGGGGGGGCCCCGAGGAAAAACTGTTTTTT. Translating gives CASSSHRGGPEEKLFF.

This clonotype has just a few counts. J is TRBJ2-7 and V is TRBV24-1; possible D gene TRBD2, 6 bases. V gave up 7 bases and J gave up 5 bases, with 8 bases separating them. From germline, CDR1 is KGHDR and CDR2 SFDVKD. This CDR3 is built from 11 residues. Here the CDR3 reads CATREGNEQYF. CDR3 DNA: TGTGCCACCAGGGAGGGGAACGAGCAGTACTTC.

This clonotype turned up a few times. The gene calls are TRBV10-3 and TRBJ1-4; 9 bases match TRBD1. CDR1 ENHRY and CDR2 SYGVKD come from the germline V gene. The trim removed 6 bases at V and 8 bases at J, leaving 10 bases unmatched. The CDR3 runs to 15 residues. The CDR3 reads CAISHGTGTDEKLFF. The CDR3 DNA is TGTGCCATCAGCCACGGGACAGGGACTGACGAAAAACTGTTTTTT.

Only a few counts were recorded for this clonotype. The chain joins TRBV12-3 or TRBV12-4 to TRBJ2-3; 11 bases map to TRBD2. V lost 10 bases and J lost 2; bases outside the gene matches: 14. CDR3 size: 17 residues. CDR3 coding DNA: TGTGCCACCCGCTTGGCCCTTAGCGGGGGGGCCACAGATACGCAGTATTTT. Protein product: CATRLALSGGATDTQYF.

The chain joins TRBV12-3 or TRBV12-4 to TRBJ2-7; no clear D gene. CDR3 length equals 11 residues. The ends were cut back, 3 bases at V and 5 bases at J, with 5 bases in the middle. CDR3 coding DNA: TGTGCCAGCAGTTTCCTGGACGAGCAGTACTTC. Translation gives CASSFLDEQYF.

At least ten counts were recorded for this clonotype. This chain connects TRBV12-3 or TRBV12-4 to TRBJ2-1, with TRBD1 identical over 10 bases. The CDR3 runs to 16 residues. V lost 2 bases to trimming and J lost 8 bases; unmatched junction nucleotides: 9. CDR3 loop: CASSLTPGTGVHEQFF. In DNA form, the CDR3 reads TGTGCCAGCAGTTTAACCCCCGGGACAGGGGTCCATGAGCAGTTCTTC.